The 15 T cell receptor beta chains below all came from one sample that was sequenced in a study of OX40 agonist ivuxolimab in advanced cancers. Repertoires were generated with immunoSEQ multiplex PCR, while TCRdb's copy carries only in-frame clones and drops some. The sample comprises 60,000 to 80,000 clones, approximately 86% of which are singletons, and 5.5% to 7% rests with the top ten. The specimen was CD4+ or CD8+ T cells sorted from blood, collected in a trial of the OX40 agonist ivuxolimab. Source of these receptors: an adult with an advanced solid tumor such as melanoma, head and neck, liver or kidney cancer.

The chain combines TRBV27 with TRBJ2-7, with 10 bases matching TRBD1. Looked up from germline, CDR1 is MNHEY and CDR2 is SMNVEV (reference sequence). V gave up 4 bases and J gave up 4 bases; unmatched junction bases: 7. The CDR3 covers 15 residues. CDR3 in DNA: TGTGCCAGCAGTTCCCCCGGGACAGGGGTGTACGAGCAGTACTTC. Protein product: CASSSPGTGVYEQYF.

The gene calls are TRBV4-3 and TRBJ2-7, with 7 bases matching TRBD1. Trimming took 4 bases from V and 0 from J; bases not matched to a gene: 3. The CDR3 has 14 amino acids. Germline V lookup: CDR1 LGHNA, CDR2 YSLEER. The CDR3 reads CASSLWDSSYEQYF. In nucleotides, the CDR3 is TGCGCCAGCAGCCTCTGGGACAGCTCCTACGAGCAGTACTTC.

This chain uses TRBV10-3 with TRBJ2-3; D may correspond to TRBD1 or TRBD2 (5 bases each). Germline assignment: CDR1 ENHRY and CDR2 SYGVKD. The CDR3 loop spans 16 amino acids. Trimming stripped 4 bases from V and 2 bases from J, with 16 bases between. The CDR3: CAISVSTGTSTDTQYF. DNA of the CDR3: TGTGCCATCAGTGTCAGTACCGGGACCTCCACAGATACGCAGTATTTT.

In this sample, this clone turned up a few times. The chain links TRBV19 to TRBJ2-1; D might be TRBD1 (5 bases). The CDR3 extends over 14 amino acids. V was pared by 7 bases and J by 7 bases, with 17 bases between. In germline, CDR1 is LNHDA, CDR2 SQIVND (reference sequence). The CDR3 bases are TGTGCCAGTATCAGAGACCCAGGGAAAAATGAGCAGTTCTTC. Translated: CASIRDPGKNEQFF.

The chain recombines TRBV9 with TRBJ2-5, with 7 bases that match TRBD2. V lost 6 bases to trimming and J lost 0 bases; unmatched junction nucleotides: 5. The CDR3 has 14 amino acids. CDR1 and CDR2 from the germline V gene are SGDLS and YYNGEE. This CDR3 reads CASNGGGNQETQYF. The CDR3 DNA is TGTGCCAGCAACGGCGGGGGAAACCAAGAGACCCAGTACTTC.

This chain connects TRBV7-9 to TRBJ2-3, with D possibly called TRBD1 or TRBD2 (6 bases each). V was shortened by 5 bases and J by 10 bases, with 22 bases between the two germline ends. Germline V gene lookup returns CDR1 SEHNR and CDR2 FQNEAQ (reference sequence). The CDR3 runs to 15 residues. This chain's CDR3 is CASSPPRGIRGSQYF. The CDR3 DNA sequence: TGTGCCAGCAGCCCTCCCCGGGGGATAAGGGGGTCGCAGTATTTT. The variable domain in full, with the rest retrieved from reference TRBV7-9 and TRBJ2-3, is DTGVSQNPRHKITKRGQNVTFRCDPISEHNRLYWYRQTLGQGPEFLTYFQNEAQLEKSRLLSDRFSAERPKGSFSTLEIQRTEQGDSAMYLCASSPPRGIRGSQYFGPGTRLTVL.

The chain recombines TRBV27 with TRBJ2-1; D perhaps matches TRBD2 (5 bases). This CDR3 contains 17 residues. Germline-derived CDR1 and CDR2 are MNHEY and SMNVEV (reference sequence). Trimming shortened V by 3 bases and J by 0 bases, and 15 bases separated the two germline ends. The CDR3 reads CASSFLRTLSSYNEQFF. The CDR3 coding sequence is TGTGCCAGCAGTTTCCTTCGGACTCTGAGCTCCTACAATGAGCAGTTCTTC.

The chain uses TRBV28 and TRBJ1-5; tentative D call: TRBD1 (6 bases). CDR3 length: 15 residues. Trimming removed 1 base at V and 7 bases at J, with 14 bases between. Germline CDR1 is MDHEN and CDR2 is SYDVKM. Here the CDR3 reads CASSLFGTRGQPQHF. DNA for the CDR3: TGTGCCAGCAGTTTATTTGGGACACGGGGACAGCCCCAGCATTTT.

This clone was counted only a few times. V is TRBV7-2 and J is TRBJ2-2; 7 bases are a match to TRBD2. Germline loops: CDR1 SGHTA, CDR2 FQGNSA. This CDR3 comprises 16 residues. The V segment lost 1 base and the J segment 6 bases; nucleotides outside the gene matches: 8. CDR3 coding DNA: TGTGCCAGCAGCTTAGTGGGGGGAGGGGCCTCCGGGGAGCTGTTTTTT. It specifies CASSLVGGGASGELFF.

This clone was observed a single time. Here the CDR3 DNA reads TGCGCCAGCAGCCAAGAAGTTAGGACAGGGACCGCGGGTAACTATGGCTACACCTTC. It translates to CASSQEVRTGTAGNYGYTF. This rearrangement joins TRBV4-3 to TRBJ1-2, with 8 bases fitting TRBD1. The V and J ends lost 0 bases and 1 base, in that order; junction bases with no gene match: 13. This CDR3 is built from 19 residues. Looked up from germline, CDR1 is LGHNA and CDR2 is YSLEER.

This clone occurred once. The V call is TRBV4-1, the J call TRBJ2-5; D not resolved. The V gene's germline CDR1 is MGHRA and CDR2 YSYEKL. V lost 1 base to trimming and J lost 5 bases, with 11 bases between them. The length of the CDR3 is 14 residues. The CDR3 is CASSQVLKVETQYF. In DNA, the CDR3 is TGCGCCAGCAGCCAAGTACTTAAGGTGGAGACCCAGTACTTC.

This rearrangement joins TRBV14 to TRBJ2-7; TRBD1 agrees at 9 bases. V dropped 5 bases and J dropped 5; count of bases not matched to a gene: 4. CDR3 size: 13 residues. Per the germline V gene, CDR1 is SGHDN and CDR2 is FVKESK. The DNA of the CDR3 is TGTGCCAGCAGCGGGACAGGGCCCCACGAGCAGTACTTC. Amino acid sequence: CASSGTGPHEQYF.

The chain couples TRBV7-9 to TRBJ1-6; 8 positions match TRBD1. This CDR3 comprises 14 residues. Trimming cost V 5 bases and J 7 bases; bases outside gene matches: 4. The germline CDR1 and CDR2 sequences are SEHNR and FQNEAQ (reference sequence). DNA of the CDR3: TGTGCCAGCAGCCCAAGACAGGGGAATTCACCCCTCCACTTT. Its protein product is CASSPRQGNSPLHF.

The V call is TRBV5-8, the J call TRBJ2-2; D gene uncertain. The V gene's germline CDR1 is SGHTS and CDR2 YDEGEE. The CDR3 consists of 9 residues. Trimming pared 9 bases from V and 6 bases from J, leaving 3 bases between. This CDR3 reads CATAGELFF. For the CDR3, the DNA is TGTGCCACCGCCGGGGAGCTGTTTTTT.

This sequence joins TRBV25-1 and TRBJ1-4; D perhaps matches TRBD1 (6 bases). Germline V gene sequence: CDR1 MGHDK, CDR2 SYGVNS. Deletions cut 4 bases from V and 7 bases from J, with 16 bases between. The length of the CDR3 is 15 residues. CDR3 nucleotides: TGTGCCAGCAGTGTTAAACAGGGAAGTAGTGAAAAACTGTTTTTT. Translating it yields CASSVKQGSSEKLFF. The whole variable domain, filled in from reference TRBV25-1 and TRBJ1-4, reads EADIYQTPRYLVIGTGKKITLECSQTMGHDKMYWYQQDPGMELHLIHYSYGVNSTEKGDLSSESTVSRIRTEHFPLTLESARPSHTSQYLCASSVKQGSSEKLFFGSGTQLSVL.